This TCR beta chain was recovered during a study of vaccination and CD4 T cells after COVID-19. About the study: Samples were collected from a few convalescent patients on day 14 and on days 161 to 241 after vaccination. Investigators stimulated cells with overlapping spike peptides drawn from SARS-CoV-2, HCoV-NL63, HCoV-OC43 and HCoV-229E. Study results and limitations: Early timepoints after natural infection were not analyzed in these convalescent patients.

Noted time point: late sampling 161 to 241 days after vaccination in a few convalescent patients. As to treatment: approximately nine-day PBMC culture with coronavirus spike peptide pools or control peptides (ViraFEST assay). CDR1 is DFQATT, CDR2 SNEGSKA, per germline (reference sequence). The V end was cut by 7 bases, the J end by 1 base, with 10 bases between. There are 12 residues in the CDR3. Cultured CD4+ T cells had their DNA profiled by the Oncomine TCR Beta short-read assay. TCRdb reprocessed the PCR reads with MiXCR, giving one entry per CDR3 protein. The data contain about 22,000 distinct CDR3 sequences, under 40% of them seen just once; the ten biggest clones take up roughly 9%. Regarding this clonotype: Its antigen is unidentified.

This TCR was recovered from a human donor who had recovered from COVID-19. Sequenced here: CD4+ T cells from blood, cultured in vitro, sampled about 7 months after SARS-CoV-2 vaccination. V and J are TRBV20-1 and TRBJ2-5; no firm D call. The CDR3, as DNA: TGCAGTGGATCACAAGTCCAAGAGACCCAGTACTTC. This translates into CSGSQVQETQYF.